These 30 T cell receptor beta chains were sequenced from one sample in a study of T-cell reconstitution after alpha-beta-depleted transplantation in children. General observations from the study: Expanded graft clones, several hundred of them, were reportedly the source of alpha-beta T cells about two months after transplant.

Their cognate antigens are unknown. Molecular barcoding with unique molecular identifiers was used for the TCRbeta library. One entry per CDR3 protein results from TCRdb running MiXCR on the PCR reads. The table includes about 32,000 distinct CDR3 sequences, approximately 7% detected once. The material was peripheral blood, obtained 60 days after TCRalphabeta/CD19-depleted stem cell transplant. The receptors originated from a child under two years old who had a stem cell transplant for acute myeloid leukemia, so the T cells may come from the graft donor.

The table lists this clonotype with many counts. This chain links TRBV12-3 or TRBV12-4 with TRBJ1-1, with D perhaps matching TRBD1 (6 bases). CDR3 length: 15 amino acids. V shed 2 bases and J shed 1 base, with 11 bases lying between them. The CDR3 is CASSLLGGGNTEAFF. CDR3 DNA: TGTGCCAGCAGTTTATTAGGAGGGGGGAACACTGAAGCTTTCTTT.

In this sample, this clonotype turned up many times. This chain uses TRBV5-5 with TRBJ2-1, with 9 bases identical to TRBD1. Germline V lookup: CDR1 SGHKS, CDR2 YYEKEE (reference sequence). V dropped 5 bases and J dropped 5; count of bases not matched to a gene: 8. The CDR3 consists of 15 residues. The CDR3 here is CASSPGTGRHNEQFF. The CDR3 nucleotides are TGTGCCAGCAGTCCTGGGACAGGGAGACACAATGAGCAGTTCTTC.

This clonotype was seen at least ten times. The CDR3 loop reads CASSLGRGRRVGGNTIYF. The DNA for the CDR3 is TGTGCCAGCAGCTTGGGGAGGGGCCGCCGGGTTGGTGGAAACACCATATATTTT. The chain employs TRBV5-5 and TRBJ1-3, with D perhaps matching TRBD1 (5 bases). Trimming pared 0 bases from V and 3 bases from J, leaving 19 bases between. The CDR3 has 18 amino acids. The germline V gene has CDR1 SGHKS and CDR2 YYEKEE (reference sequence).

Many counts were recorded for this clonotype. The chain combines TRBV20-1 with TRBJ2-7, with unresolved D. CDR1 and CDR2 (germline): DFQATT, SNEGSKA (reference sequence). The CDR3 has 14 residues. The V end was cut by 1 base, the J end by 6 bases, with 16 bases between. In nucleotides, the CDR3 is TGCAGTGCTAGAGCCCCCCGGACGCCCGTCGAGCAGTACTTC. As protein: CSARAPRTPVEQYF.

This clonotype appeared many times. The rearrangement uses TRBV9 and TRBJ2-1; D not certain. Trimming cost V 0 bases and J 4 bases, with 8 bases left between them. Germline-derived CDR1 and CDR2 are SGDLS and YYNGEE. The CDR3 length is 14 residues. The CDR3 coding sequence is TGTGCCAGCAGCGTAGGGGCCGGGTACAATGAGCAGTTCTTC. This translates into CASSVGAGYNEQFF.

This chain joins TRBV7-7 and TRBJ2-2; D not resolved. V was cut by 1 base and J by 6 bases, with 9 bases left in between. Per the germline V gene, CDR1 is SSHAT and CDR2 is FNYEAQ (reference sequence). This CDR3 contains 14 residues. CDR3 nucleotides: TGTGCCAGCAGCTTAGAACCGGTATCCGGGGAGCTGTTTTTT. As protein: CASSLEPVSGELFF.

This clonotype has ten or more counts. The rearrangement uses TRBV12-3 or TRBV12-4 and TRBJ2-7; 8 bases map to TRBD1. V was pared by 5 bases and J by 4 bases, with 13 bases of the junction left unmatched. CDR3 length: 16 amino acids. CDR3 loop: CASSPSDRVNLYEQYF. The CDR3 DNA is TGTGCCAGCAGTCCTTCGGACAGGGTCAACTTGTACGAGCAGTACTTC.

A few counts support this clonotype. This chain connects TRBV29-1 to TRBJ2-5, with a possible D match to TRBD2 (6 bases). The germline gives CDR1 SQVTM, CDR2 ANQGSEA. CDR3 size: 15 residues. V was trimmed by 4 bases and J by 1 base, leaving 16 bases between them. CDR3 in amino acids: CSVVPGTSAQETQYF. The DNA for the CDR3 is TGCAGCGTTGTCCCTGGGACTTCTGCCCAAGAGACCCAGTACTTC.

This clonotype has ten or more counts. This chain joins TRBV5-1 and TRBJ2-3; 11 nucleotides match TRBD2. The germline CDR1 and CDR2 sequences are SGHRS and YFSETQ. Trimming removed 0 bases from V and 4 bases from J; junction bases left unmatched: 4. The CDR3 has 16 amino acids. The CDR3 spells CASSLGLAGTADTQYF. In DNA, the CDR3 is TGCGCCAGCAGCTTGGGACTAGCGGGGACCGCAGATACGCAGTATTTT.

At least ten counts were recorded for this clonotype. The chain employs TRBV5-1 and TRBJ2-2, with 9 bases identical to TRBD1. After removal of 2 bases from V and 3 bases from J, the junction contained 2 bases not matched to a gene. Germline V gene data show CDR1 as SGHRS and CDR2 as YFSETQ. This CDR3 comprises 15 residues. Written as DNA, the CDR3 is TGCGCCAGCAGCTTTGGGGACAGGGACACCGGGGAGCTGTTTTTT. Translation gives CASSFGDRDTGELFF.

The rearrangement links TRBV25-1 to TRBJ2-2, with D unresolved. CDR1 and CDR2 (germline): MGHDK, SYGVNS. Trimming removed 1 base from V and 4 bases from J, with 7 bases in between. There are 14 residues in the CDR3. This chain's CDR3 is CASSEWTATGELFF. CDR3 bases: TGTGCCAGCAGTGAATGGACGGCCACCGGGGAGCTGTTTTTT.

Many counts were recorded for this clonotype. V gene TRBV15 combines with J gene TRBJ2-3; no clear D. This CDR3 is built from 15 residues. Germline V lookup: CDR1 LNHNV, CDR2 YYDKDF (reference sequence). The V end was cut by 0 bases, the J end by 2 bases, with 9 bases between. The CDR3, as DNA: TGTGCCACCAGCAGAGATTTTGACCACACAGATACGCAGTATTTT. Its protein is CATSRDFDHTDTQYF.

This clonotype was recorded at least ten times. CDR3 in DNA: TGTGCCAGCAGTTACTCGAACACCGGGGAGCTGTTTTTT. This sequence encodes CASSYSNTGELFF. The genes are TRBV6-6 and TRBJ2-2; D ambiguous. The V gene's germline CDR1 is MNHNY and CDR2 SVGAGI (reference sequence). CDR3 size: 13 residues. Trimming pared 0 bases from V and 1 base from J, leaving 0 bases between.

This clonotype was seen at least ten times. The chain joins TRBV6-1 to TRBJ2-2; D might be TRBD2 (6 bases). This CDR3 comprises 14 residues. The germline V gene encodes CDR1 MNHNS and CDR2 SASEGT. V was shortened by 4 bases and J by 7 bases, with 13 bases between the two germline ends. This CDR3 reads CASSGRAAGGELFF. The CDR3, as DNA: TGTGCCAGCAGTGGGAGGGCGGCGGGCGGGGAGCTGTTTTTT.

This clonotype was seen repeatedly, ten times or more. This chain connects TRBV4-3 to TRBJ2-1; tentative D call: TRBD1 (6 bases). The CDR3 has 15 residues. Trimming stripped 2 bases from V and 2 bases from J, with 10 bases between. In germline, CDR1 is LGHNA, CDR2 YSLEER. This chain's CDR3 is CASSQRQGTYNEQFF. The CDR3 region has the DNA TGCGCCAGCAGCCAAAGGCAGGGGACCTACAATGAGCAGTTCTTC.

In this sample, this clonotype turned up many times. This rearrangement joins TRBV30 to TRBJ2-7, with TRBD2 matching over 7 bases. Trimming at V came to 0 bases and at J to 0 bases, leaving 5 bases not matched to a gene. The CDR3 extends over 15 amino acids. Germline V gives CDR1 GTSNPN, CDR2 SVGIG (reference sequence). CDR3 sequence (DNA): TGTGCCTGGAGTGTAAAGCGGGGAAGCTCCTACGAGCAGTACTTC. It codes for CAWSVKRGSSYEQYF.

The rearrangement joins TRBV7-9 to TRBJ2-5, with 8 bases fitting TRBD2. The CDR3 length is 16 residues. Germline V gives CDR1 SEHNR, CDR2 FQNEAQ (reference sequence). Trimming at V came to 7 bases and at J to 2 bases, leaving 12 bases not matched to a gene. The CDR3 DNA sequence: TGTGCCAGCACCTTCCCGGCCCAGCGGGGGCAAGAGACCCAGTACTTC. Its translation: CASTFPAQRGQETQYF. Variable domain in full (rest from reference TRBV7-9 and TRBJ2-5): DTGVSQNPRHKITKRGQNVTFRCDPISEHNRLYWYRQTLGQGPEFLTYFQNEAQLEKSRLLSDRFSAERPKGSFSTLEIQRTEQGDSAMYLCASTFPAQRGQETQYFGPGTRLLVL.

This clonotype has ten or more counts. This rearrangement joins TRBV28 to TRBJ2-7; 9 positions agree with TRBD1. The length of the CDR3 is 19 residues. With 2 bases clipped from V and 2 bases from J, the junction kept 16 bases outside the gene matches. Looked up from germline, CDR1 is MDHEN and CDR2 is SYDVKM. The CDR3 sequence: CASSLDLRTGVRLTYEQYF. CDR3 in DNA: TGTGCCAGCAGTTTAGATCTTCGGACAGGGGTACGACTGACCTACGAGCAGTACTTC.

This clonotype has ten or more counts. The chain combines TRBV4-3 with TRBJ2-1; a possible D gene is TRBD2 (6 bases). V shed 3 bases and J shed 1 base, with 13 bases lying between them. The CDR3 consists of 16 residues. The germline gives CDR1 LGHNA, CDR2 YSLEER. CDR3 residues: CASSHGSGLSYNEQFF. The CDR3 nucleotides are TGCGCCAGCAGCCATGGTAGCGGTTTATCCTACAATGAGCAGTTCTTC.

The CDR3 DNA reads as TGTGGGGCCAGTGATTTACGGGACAGAGACCCAGATACGCAGTATTTT. Translating it yields CGASDLRDRDPDTQYF. The V call is TRBV24-1, the J call TRBJ2-3, with 7 nucleotides matching TRBD1. The germline gives CDR1 KGHDR, CDR2 SFDVKD. The CDR3 runs to 16 residues.

Ten or more counts support this clonotype. This chain connects TRBV20-1 to TRBJ2-1; 9 nucleotides align to TRBD2. The V and J ends lost 5 bases and 8 bases, in that order; junction bases with no gene match: 10. The CDR3 extends over 14 amino acids. Germline V CDR1 and CDR2: DFQATT, SNEGSKA (reference sequence). This CDR3 reads CSAAHVAGDHEQFF. Here the CDR3 DNA reads TGCAGTGCTGCCCATGTAGCGGGAGATCATGAGCAGTTCTTC.

At least ten counts were recorded for this clonotype. The CDR3 DNA reads TGTGCCACCCGACAGGGTACAGGAGGACTAGCGGGACCGTGGGAGTACTTC. Translation: CATRQGTGGLAGPWEYF. The V gene is TRBV11-2, the J gene TRBJ2-7, with 12 bases lining up with TRBD2. The length of the CDR3 is 17 residues. With V trimmed by 10 bases and J by 11 bases, 24 bases remained unmatched. The germline gives CDR1 SGHAT, CDR2 FQNNGV.

The sample holds many counts of this clonotype. V gene TRBV11-1 combines with J gene TRBJ2-5, with D unresolved. Per the germline V gene, CDR1 is SGHAT and CDR2 is FQDESV (reference sequence). Trimming pared 1 base from V and 5 bases from J, leaving 14 bases between. This CDR3 contains 15 residues. The CDR3 DNA is TGTGCCAGCAGCTTAGGAAGGAACCACGGGGAGACCCAGTACTTC. Protein sequence: CASSLGRNHGETQYF.

This clonotype was counted many times. V gene TRBV5-1 combines with J gene TRBJ2-7; D might be TRBD2 (6 bases). V lost 3 bases to trimming and J lost 4 bases, with 17 bases between them. Germline-derived CDR1 and CDR2 are SGHRS and YFSETQ. The CDR3 loop spans 15 amino acids. DNA of the CDR3: TGCGCCAGCAGCTGGGACTTCCGCTTGGGGTACGAGCAGTACTTC. Translation: CASSWDFRLGYEQYF.

Ten or more counts support this clonotype. This chain uses TRBV27 with TRBJ2-7; TRBD1 matches at 9 bases. Losses at the gene ends were 6 bases for V and 5 bases for J; bases not matched to a gene: 5. Germline V lookup: CDR1 MNHEY, CDR2 SMNVEV (reference sequence). CDR3 size: 13 residues. In nucleotides, the CDR3 is TGTGCCAGCAGCGACAGGGGGAAAAACGAGCAGTACTTC. It encodes CASSDRGKNEQYF.

This clonotype was picked up many times. This chain links TRBV6-5 with TRBJ1-1, with D unresolved. This CDR3 has 13 amino acids. CDR1 is MNHEY and CDR2 is SVGAGI in the germline V gene. V lost 1 base and J lost 4, with 7 bases in between. The CDR3 spells CASSYYGGTEAFF. For the CDR3, the DNA is TGTGCCAGCAGTTACTATGGCGGCACTGAAGCTTTCTTT.

This clonotype was picked up many times. The V call is TRBV7-9, the J call TRBJ2-7; tentative D call: TRBD2 (7 bases). V was cut by 6 bases and J by 2 bases, with 14 bases left in between. The CDR3 totals 14 residues. Germline V lookup: CDR1 SEHNR, CDR2 FQNEAQ (reference sequence). CDR3 residues: CASSFGGAPYEQYF. Written as DNA, the CDR3 is TGTGCCAGCAGTTTTGGGGGGGCCCCCTACGAGCAGTACTTC. Filled out from reference TRBV7-9 and TRBJ2-7, the complete variable domain reads DTGVSQNPRHKITKRGQNVTFRCDPISEHNRLYWYRQTLGQGPEFLTYFQNEAQLEKSRLLSDRFSAERPKGSFSTLEIQRTEQGDSAMYLCASSFGGAPYEQYFGPGTRLTVT.

This clonotype was observed many times. The genes are TRBV6-5 and TRBJ2-7; TRBD1 matches at 8 bases. CDR1 and CDR2 (germline): MNHEY, SVGAGI. The CDR3 totals 16 residues. Trimming at V came to 4 bases and at J to 0 bases, leaving 8 bases not matched to a gene. CDR3 coding DNA: TGTGCCAGCAGTTTCCGACAGGGGACGGTCTCCTACGAGCAGTACTTC. Residues: CASSFRQGTVSYEQYF.

This clonotype has ten or more counts. The chain uses TRBV7-9 and TRBJ2-1; TRBD1 matches at 8 bases. The germline gives CDR1 SEHNR, CDR2 FQNEAQ (reference sequence). V gave up 4 bases and J gave up 5 bases; unmatched junction bases: 10. CDR3 length equals 16 residues. CDR3 in amino acids: CASSSRGQGKDNEQFF. The CDR3 DNA reads TGTGCCAGCAGCTCTAGAGGACAGGGAAAAGACAATGAGCAGTTCTTC.

This clonotype appeared many times. The chain joins TRBV7-6 to TRBJ2-1; the D gene is possibly TRBD2 (6 bases). The V and J ends lost 3 bases and 10 bases respectively, with 22 bases between them. This CDR3 spans 16 amino acids. The germline V gene has CDR1 SGHVS and CDR2 FNYEAQ. The CDR3 protein is CASSFLRAGSRREQFF. For the CDR3, the DNA is TGTGCCAGCAGCTTCCTCAGGGCGGGAAGTAGAAGGGAGCAGTTCTTC.